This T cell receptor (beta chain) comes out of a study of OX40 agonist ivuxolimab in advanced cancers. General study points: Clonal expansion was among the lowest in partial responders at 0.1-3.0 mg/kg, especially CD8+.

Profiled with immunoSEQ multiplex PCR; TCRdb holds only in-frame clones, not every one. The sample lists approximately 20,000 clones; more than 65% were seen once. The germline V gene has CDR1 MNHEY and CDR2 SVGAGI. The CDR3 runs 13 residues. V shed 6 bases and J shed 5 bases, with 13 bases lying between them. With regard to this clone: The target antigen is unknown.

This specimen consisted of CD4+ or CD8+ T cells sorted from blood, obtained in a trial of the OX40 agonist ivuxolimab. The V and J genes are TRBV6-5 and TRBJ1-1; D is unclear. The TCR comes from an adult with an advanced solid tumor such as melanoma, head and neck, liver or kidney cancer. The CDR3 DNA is TGTGCCAGCAGGGCACGGGGTGGGACTGAAGCTTTCTTT. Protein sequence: CASRARGGTEAFF.